The T cell receptor (beta chain) under discussion was sequenced for a study of blood T cells in healthy people across ages. Concerning this clonotype: Its target is unknown.

Between the trimmed V and J ends, which lost 4 bases and 2 bases, there was a span of 11 bases. The CDR3 is made up of 14 amino acids. Germline CDR1 reads SGHTA; CDR2 reads FQGNSA. Points from the study as a whole: Higher diversity and more naive CD4+ cells were features of long-lived donors, compared to aged donors.

The authors ran a second PCR of 7 to 11 cycles using a sample-barcoded 5' primer and a J-beta primer mix. Through a template-switch adaptor with 12 random nucleotides, each cDNA molecule received a tag. TCRdb called the 5' RACE reads again in MiXCR, with one record for every CDR3 protein. The data hold 1.5 million to 2 million distinct CDR3 sequences, with 35% to 50% observed a single time. Sequenced input: blood. The rearrangement links TRBV7-2 to TRBJ1-2; the D gene is possibly TRBD1 (5 bases). The sequence was obtained from a human donor in good health. The CDR3, as DNA: TGTGCCAGCAGCTCCCGGTGGGGGAACTATGGCTACACCTTC. Protein: CASSSRWGNYGYTF.